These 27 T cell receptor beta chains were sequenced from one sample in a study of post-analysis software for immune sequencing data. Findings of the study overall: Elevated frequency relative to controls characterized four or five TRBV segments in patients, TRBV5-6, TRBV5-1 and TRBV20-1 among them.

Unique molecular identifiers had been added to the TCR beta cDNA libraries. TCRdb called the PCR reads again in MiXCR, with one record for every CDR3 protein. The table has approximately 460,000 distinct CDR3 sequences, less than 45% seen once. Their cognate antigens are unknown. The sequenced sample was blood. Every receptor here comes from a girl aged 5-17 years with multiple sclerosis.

In DNA form, the CDR3 reads TGTGCCAGCAGTTTATATGGTGTCGGGGGCTTTAGCAATCAGCCCCAGCATTTT. This gives the protein CASSLYGVGGFSNQPQHF. The chain joins TRBV27 to TRBJ1-5; possible D gene TRBD1, 6 bases. The CDR3 totals 18 residues. Trimming left V 1 base short and J 0 bases short, with 16 bases between. Per germline, CDR1 MNHEY and CDR2 SMNVEV (reference sequence).

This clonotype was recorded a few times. The CDR3 reads CASSSGLALETQYF. CDR3 in DNA: TGTGCCAGCAGCTCGGGACTAGCTCTGGAGACCCAGTACTTC. The chain is built from TRBV7-2 and TRBJ2-5; TRBD2 aligns across 9 bases. The germline V gene encodes CDR1 SGHTA and CDR2 FQGNSA. V shed 4 bases and J 5 bases; nucleotides not matched to a gene: 5. The CDR3 sequence is 14 residues long.

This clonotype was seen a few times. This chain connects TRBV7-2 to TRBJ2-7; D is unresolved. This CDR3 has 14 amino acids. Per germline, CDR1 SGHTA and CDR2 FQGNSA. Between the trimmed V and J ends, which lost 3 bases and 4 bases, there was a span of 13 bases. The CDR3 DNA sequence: TGTGCCAGCAGCTTCGCGACGCTTAGGTACGAGCAGTACTTC. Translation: CASSFATLRYEQYF.

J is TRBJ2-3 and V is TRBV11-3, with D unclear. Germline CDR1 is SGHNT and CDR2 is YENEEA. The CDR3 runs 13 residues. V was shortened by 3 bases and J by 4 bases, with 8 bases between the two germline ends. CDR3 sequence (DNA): TGTGCCAGCAGCTTGGAACGGCCAGATACGCAGTATTTT. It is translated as CASSLERPDTQYF.

DNA for the CDR3: TGTGCCAGCAGCTCAGAACCCATACAAGAGACCCAGTACTTC. Its protein product is CASSSEPIQETQYF. The rearrangement joins TRBV7-9 to TRBJ2-7; D is uncertain. The DNA end is a closer match to TRBJ2-5, so the J assignment may be wrong. The germline V gene encodes CDR1 SEHNR and CDR2 FQNEAQ (reference sequence). The CDR3 runs to 14 residues.

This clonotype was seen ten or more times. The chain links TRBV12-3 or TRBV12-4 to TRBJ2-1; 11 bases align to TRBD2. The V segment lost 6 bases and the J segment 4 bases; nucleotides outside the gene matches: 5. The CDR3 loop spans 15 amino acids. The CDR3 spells CASRRTSGSYNEQFF. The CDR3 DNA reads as TGTGCCAGCAGGCGGACTAGCGGGTCTTACAATGAGCAGTTCTTC.

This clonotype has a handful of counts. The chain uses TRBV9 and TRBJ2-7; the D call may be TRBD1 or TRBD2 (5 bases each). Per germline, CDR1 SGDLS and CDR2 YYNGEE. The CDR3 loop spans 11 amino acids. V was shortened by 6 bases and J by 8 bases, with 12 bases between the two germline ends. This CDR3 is CASISEGKQYF. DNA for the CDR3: TGTGCCAGCATCTCCGAGGGGAAGCAGTACTTC.

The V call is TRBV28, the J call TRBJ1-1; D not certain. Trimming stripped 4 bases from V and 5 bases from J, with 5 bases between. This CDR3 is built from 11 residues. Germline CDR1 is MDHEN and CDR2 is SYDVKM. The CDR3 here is CASSSLTEAFF. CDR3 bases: TGTGCCAGCAGTTCCTTGACTGAAGCTTTCTTT.

The CDR3 nucleotides are TGTGCCAGCAGTTTAGATCAGCCCCAGCATTTT. Translation: CASSLDQPQHF. V usage is TRBV12-3 or TRBV12-4 and J usage is TRBJ1-5; no clear D gene. Trimming removed 1 base from V and 5 bases from J, with 0 bases in between. The CDR3 contains 11 residues.

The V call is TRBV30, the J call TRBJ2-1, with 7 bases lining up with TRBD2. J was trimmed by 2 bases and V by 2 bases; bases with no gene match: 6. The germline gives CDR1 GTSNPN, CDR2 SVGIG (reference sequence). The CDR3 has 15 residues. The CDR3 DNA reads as TGTGCCTGGAGTTCTGGCGGGAGAGCCTACAATGAGCAGTTCTTC. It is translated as CAWSSGGRAYNEQFF.

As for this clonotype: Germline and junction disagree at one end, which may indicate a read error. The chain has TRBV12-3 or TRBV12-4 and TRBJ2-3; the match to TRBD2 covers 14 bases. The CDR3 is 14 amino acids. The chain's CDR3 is CASGTSGSSDAQYF. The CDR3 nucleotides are TGTGCCAGCGGGACTAGCGGGAGTTCAGATGCGCAGTATTTT.

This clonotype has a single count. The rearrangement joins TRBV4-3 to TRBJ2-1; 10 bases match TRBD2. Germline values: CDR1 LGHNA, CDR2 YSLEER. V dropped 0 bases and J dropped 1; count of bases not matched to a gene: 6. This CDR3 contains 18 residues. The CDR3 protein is CASSQDGLAGVSYNEQFF. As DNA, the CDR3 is TGCGCCAGCAGCCAAGATGGGCTAGCGGGAGTATCCTACAATGAGCAGTTCTTC.

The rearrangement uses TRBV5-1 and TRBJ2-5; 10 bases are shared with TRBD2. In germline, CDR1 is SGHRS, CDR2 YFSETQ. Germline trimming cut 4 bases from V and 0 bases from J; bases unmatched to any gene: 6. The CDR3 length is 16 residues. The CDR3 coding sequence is TGCGCCAGCAGCCAGGCGACTAGCGGGTACCAAGAGACCCAGTACTTC. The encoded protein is CASSQATSGYQETQYF.

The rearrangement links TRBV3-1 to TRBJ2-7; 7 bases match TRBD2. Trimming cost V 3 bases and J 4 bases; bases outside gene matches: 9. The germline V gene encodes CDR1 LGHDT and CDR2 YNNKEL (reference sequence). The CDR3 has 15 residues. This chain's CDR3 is CASSHRGLRTYEQYF. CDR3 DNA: TGTGCCAGCAGCCACCGGGGACTAAGGACTTACGAGCAGTACTTC.

The CDR3 sequence: CASSSLAGGLWEREQFF. CDR3 DNA sequence: TGTGCCAGCAGCTCTCTAGCGGGAGGGCTGTGGGAGCGGGAGCAGTTCTTC. The rearrangement uses TRBV5-5 and TRBJ2-1; the match to TRBD2 covers 12 bases. CDR1 is SGHKS, CDR2 YYEKEE, per germline (reference sequence). The CDR3 consists of 17 residues. J lost 10 bases, V lost 3 bases, and 14 bases had no gene match.

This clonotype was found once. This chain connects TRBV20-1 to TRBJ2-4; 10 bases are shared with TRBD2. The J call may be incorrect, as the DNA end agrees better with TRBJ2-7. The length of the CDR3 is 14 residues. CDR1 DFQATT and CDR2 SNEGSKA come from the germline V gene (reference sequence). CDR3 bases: TGCAGTGCGCGGACTAGCGGCTGGGCTTACGAGCAGTACTTC. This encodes CSARTSGWAYEQYF.

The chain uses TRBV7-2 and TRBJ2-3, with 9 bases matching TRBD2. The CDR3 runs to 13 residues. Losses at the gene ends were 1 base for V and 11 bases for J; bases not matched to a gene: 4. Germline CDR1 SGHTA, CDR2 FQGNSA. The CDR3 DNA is TGTGCCAGCAGCTTAGGGGAAGCGGGAGGGCAGTATTTT. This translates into CASSLGEAGGQYF.

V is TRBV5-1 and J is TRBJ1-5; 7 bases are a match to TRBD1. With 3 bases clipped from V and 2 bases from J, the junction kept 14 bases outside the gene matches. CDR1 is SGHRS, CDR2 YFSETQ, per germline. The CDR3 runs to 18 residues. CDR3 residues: CASSSPNLRTGGNQPQHF. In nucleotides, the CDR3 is TGCGCCAGCAGCTCTCCAAACCTCAGAACAGGGGGCAATCAGCCCCAGCATTTT. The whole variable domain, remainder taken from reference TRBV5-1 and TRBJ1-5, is KAGVTQTPRYLIKTRGQQVTLSCSPISGHRSVSWYQQTPGQGLQFLFEYFSETQRNKGNFPGRFSGRQFSNSRSEMNVSTLELGDSALYLCASSSPNLRTGGNQPQHFGDGTRLSIL.

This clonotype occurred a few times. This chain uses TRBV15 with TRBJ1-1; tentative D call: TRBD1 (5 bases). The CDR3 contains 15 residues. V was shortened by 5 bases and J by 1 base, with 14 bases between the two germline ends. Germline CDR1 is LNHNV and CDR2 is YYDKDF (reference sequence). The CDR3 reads CATSPGGGANTEAFF. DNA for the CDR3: TGTGCCACCAGCCCTGGTGGAGGGGCGAACACTGAAGCTTTCTTT.

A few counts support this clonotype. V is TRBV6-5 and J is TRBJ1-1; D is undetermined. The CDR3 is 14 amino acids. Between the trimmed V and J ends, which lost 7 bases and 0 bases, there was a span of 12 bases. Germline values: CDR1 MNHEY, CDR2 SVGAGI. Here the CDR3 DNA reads TGTGCCAGCACCGAAGGGCCTCTGAACACTGAAGCTTTCTTT. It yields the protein CASTEGPLNTEAFF.

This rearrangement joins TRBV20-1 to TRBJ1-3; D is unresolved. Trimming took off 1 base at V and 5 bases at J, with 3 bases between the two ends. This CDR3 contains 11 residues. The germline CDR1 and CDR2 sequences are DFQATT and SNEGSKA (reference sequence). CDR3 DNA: TGCAGTGCTAGAGGGAGAAACACCATATATTTT. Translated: CSARGRNTIYF.

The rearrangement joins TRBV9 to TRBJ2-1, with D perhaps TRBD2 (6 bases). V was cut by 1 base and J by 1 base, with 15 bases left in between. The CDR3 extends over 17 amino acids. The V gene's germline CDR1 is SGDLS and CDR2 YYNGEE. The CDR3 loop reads CASSVQSVGGSYNEQFF. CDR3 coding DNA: TGTGCCAGCAGCGTACAGTCGGTGGGGGGATCCTACAATGAGCAGTTCTTC.

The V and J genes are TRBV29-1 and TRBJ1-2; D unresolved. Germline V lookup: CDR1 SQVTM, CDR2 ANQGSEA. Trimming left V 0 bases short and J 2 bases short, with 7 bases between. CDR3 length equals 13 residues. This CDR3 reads CSVEESGNYGYTF. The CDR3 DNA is TGCAGCGTTGAAGAATCGGGGAACTATGGCTACACCTTC.

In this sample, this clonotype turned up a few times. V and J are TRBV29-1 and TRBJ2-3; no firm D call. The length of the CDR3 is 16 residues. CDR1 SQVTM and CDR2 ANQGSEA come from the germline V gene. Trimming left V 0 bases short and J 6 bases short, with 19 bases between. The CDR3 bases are TGCAGCGTTGAAGATAGGTGGCATCGATCGGAGGATACGCAGTATTTT. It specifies CSVEDRWHRSEDTQYF.

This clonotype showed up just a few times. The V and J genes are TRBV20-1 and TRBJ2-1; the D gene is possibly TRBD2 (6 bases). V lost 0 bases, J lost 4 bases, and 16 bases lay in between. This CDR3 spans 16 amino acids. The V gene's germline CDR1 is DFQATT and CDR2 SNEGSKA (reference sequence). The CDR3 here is CSARDGGTWGYNEQFF. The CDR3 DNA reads TGCAGTGCTAGAGATGGGGGGACCTGGGGGTACAATGAGCAGTTCTTC.

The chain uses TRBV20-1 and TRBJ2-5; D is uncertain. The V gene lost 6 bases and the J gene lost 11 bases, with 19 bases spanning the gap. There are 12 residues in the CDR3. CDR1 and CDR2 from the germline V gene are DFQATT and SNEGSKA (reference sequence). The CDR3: CSATGPSYKQYF. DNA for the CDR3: TGCAGTGCAACCGGGCCCTCCTACAAGCAGTACTTC.

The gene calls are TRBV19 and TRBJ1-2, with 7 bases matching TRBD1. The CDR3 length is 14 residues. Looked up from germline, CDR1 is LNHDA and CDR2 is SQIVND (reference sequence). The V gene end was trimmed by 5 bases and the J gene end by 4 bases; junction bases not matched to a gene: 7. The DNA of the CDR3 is TGTGCCAGTAGTCCCGGGACAGTCGGCTATGGCTACACCTTC. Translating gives CASSPGTVGYGYTF.